This TCR beta chain was profiled in a study of post-analysis software for immune sequencing data. Study-wide context: Relapsing-remitting, secondary progressive and progressive-relapsing multiple sclerosis were all included among the disease courses.

The CDR3 is made up of 16 amino acids. Deletions cut 0 bases from V and 2 bases from J, with 15 bases between. Germline lookup yields CDR1 SGHRS and CDR2 YFSETQ. Study outcomes and limitations: Compared with controls, patients showed significantly lower normalized Chao1 diversity. Patients showed TRBV5-6, TRBV5-1 and TRBV20-1 among several TRBV segments more frequent than in controls.

Remarks on this clonotype: The antigen remains undetermined.

Each TCR beta cDNA library carried unique molecular identifiers. TCRdb processed the PCR reads anew with MiXCR; each CDR3 protein has one entry. Among approximately 630,000 distinct CDR3 sequences listed, over 45% were seen once. This rearrangement joins TRBV5-1 to TRBJ2-7, with a possible D match to TRBD1 (6 bases). The sequenced sample consisted of blood. This clonotype originated in a girl aged 2-10 years with multiple sclerosis. CDR3 sequence reads: CASSLAEGTLAYEQYF. Here the CDR3 DNA reads TGCGCCAGCAGCTTGGCCGAAGGGACACTTGCCTACGAGCAGTACTTC.